These 27 T cell receptor beta chains were sequenced from one sample in a study of HIV-infected patients and healthy controls. No cell fractionation was done, so the repertoire covers all unsorted peripheral blood T cells. Reverse transcription used around 500 ng RNA and constant-region primers for alpha and beta. Alpha and beta chain libraries were made separately by chain-specific third strand synthesis with multiplexing indices. TCRdb reanalysed the 5' RACE reads using MiXCR and keeps one entry per CDR3 protein. The sample contains 18,000 or so distinct CDR3 sequences, less than 15% of which appear only once. Sequencing was done on a sample of blood. These TCRs come from an adult in good health.

This clonotype was recorded many times. The DNA for the CDR3 is TGTGCCAGCAGCCCCCCGTGGCACCGCGCAACCGGGGAGCTGTTTTTT. Translation: CASSPPWHRATGELFF. V and J are TRBV7-8 and TRBJ2-2, with no clear D. Trimming pared 5 bases from V and 5 bases from J, leaving 18 bases between. Germline loops: CDR1 SGHVS, CDR2 FQNEAQ. This CDR3 contains 16 residues.

This clonotype was observed at least ten times. The chain is built from TRBV27 and TRBJ2-2, with TRBD1 identical over 7 bases. Looked up from germline, CDR1 is MNHEY and CDR2 is SMNVEV (reference sequence). The CDR3 consists of 17 residues. Trimming cost V 5 bases and J 4 bases; bases outside gene matches: 13. CDR3 in DNA: TGTGCCAGCAGTCCCGGACAGGCGAGAGCGCCCACCGGGGAGCTGTTTTTT. The encoded protein is CASSPGQARAPTGELFF.

This clonotype was found many times. V and J are TRBV20-1 and TRBJ1-5; weak D call: TRBD1 (5 bases). CDR1 and CDR2 from the germline V gene are DFQATT and SNEGSKA (reference sequence). CDR3 length: 15 residues. V shed 4 bases and J shed 7 bases, with 20 bases lying between them. CDR3 in amino acids: CSAIPGAGLKQPQHF. CDR3 nucleotide sequence: TGCAGTGCTATCCCCGGGGCAGGATTAAAGCAGCCCCAGCATTTT.

This clonotype was counted many times. This chain joins TRBV13 and TRBJ2-1, with 15 bases aligning to TRBD2. Germline V gene lookup returns CDR1 PRHDT and CDR2 FYEKMQ (reference sequence). V was pared by 3 bases and J by 4 bases, with 7 bases of the junction left unmatched. The CDR3 is made up of 18 amino acids. CDR3 DNA sequence: TGTGCCAGCAGCTTTTGGACTAGCGGGGGGGCTTCGTACAATGAGCAGTTCTTC. Its protein product is CASSFWTSGGASYNEQFF.

This clonotype was counted ten times or more. V usage is TRBV7-8 and J usage is TRBJ2-7; TRBD2 aligns across 9 bases. The V and J ends lost 5 bases and 2 bases, in that order; junction bases with no gene match: 13. The CDR3 is 17 residues long. Germline CDR1 reads SGHVS; CDR2 reads FQNEAQ. CDR3 DNA: TGTGCCAGCAGCCGAGCCACGACTAGCGGCAAAACCTACGAGCAGTACTTC. This sequence encodes CASSRATTSGKTYEQYF.

The sample holds many counts of this clonotype. This chain connects TRBV7-2 to TRBJ1-3; D is unresolved. Germline V gives CDR1 SGHTA, CDR2 FQGNSA. The CDR3 contains 16 residues. V lost 1 base to trimming and J lost 0 bases, with 10 bases between them. Here the CDR3 DNA reads TGTGCCAGCAGCTTAGAGCGGCTAACCTCTGGAAACACCATATATTTT. It codes for CASSLERLTSGNTIYF.

This clonotype was detected many times. The chain couples TRBV24-1 to TRBJ2-2; D unclear. V gave up 5 bases and J gave up 4 bases, with 16 bases separating them. Germline CDR1 is KGHDR and CDR2 is SFDVKD. The CDR3 is 16 residues long. This chain's CDR3 is CATSGSMGKGTGELFF. CDR3 bases: TGTGCCACCAGTGGCAGTATGGGAAAGGGCACCGGGGAGCTGTTTTTT.

This clonotype was seen repeatedly, ten times or more. The V call is TRBV7-2, the J call TRBJ2-1, with TRBD2 identical over 10 bases. The CDR3 runs to 17 residues. V trimming: 5 bases; J trimming: 4 bases; junction bases outside the gene matches: 11. Per the germline V gene, CDR1 is SGHTA and CDR2 is FQGNSA. CDR3 coding DNA: TGTGCCAGCAGCGAGTCCCTAGCGGGGGCGCTGTACAATGAGCAGTTCTTC. This codes for CASSESLAGALYNEQFF.

The table lists this clonotype with a count of one. This chain's CDR3 is CASSLVRKEAFF. The CDR3 bases are TGTGCCAGCAGCTTAGTACGGAAGGAAGCTTTCTTT. J is TRBJ1-1 and V is TRBV7-2; D is ambiguous. The CDR3 runs 12 residues. Between the trimmed V and J ends, which lost 1 base and 8 bases, there was a span of 8 bases. Germline values: CDR1 SGHTA, CDR2 FQGNSA.

This clonotype was seen ten or more times. The chain joins TRBV9 to TRBJ1-1; tentatively, D is TRBD1 (5 bases). Germline lookup yields CDR1 SGDLS and CDR2 YYNGEE. V dropped 7 bases and J dropped 5 bases, with 12 bases sitting between them. This CDR3 is built from 12 residues. The DNA of the CDR3 is TGTGCCAGCGGGGACGGGTGGACTGAAGCTTTCTTT. Residues: CASGDGWTEAFF.

In its sample, this clonotype was seen a few times. The CDR3 sequence is CASSVGGANYGYTF. CDR3 nucleotides: TGTGCCAGCAGTGTAGGGGGGGCCAACTATGGCTACACCTTC. The chain joins TRBV2 to TRBJ1-2; perhaps TRBD1 as D (6 bases). Germline CDR1 reads SNHLY; CDR2 reads FYNNEI. V dropped 4 bases and J dropped 2 bases, with 11 bases sitting between them. The CDR3 runs to 14 residues. The whole variable domain, remainder taken from reference TRBV2 and TRBJ1-2, is EPEVTQTPSHQVTQMGQEVILRCVPISNHLYFYWYRQILGQKVEFLVSFYNNEISEKSEIFDDQFSVERPDGSNFTLKIRSTKLEDSAMYFCASSVGGANYGYTFGSGTRLTVV.

This clonotype is medium-sized by share. This rearrangement joins TRBV20-1 to TRBJ2-1, with TRBD2 matching 8 bases. This CDR3 comprises 16 residues. Germline V CDR1 and CDR2: DFQATT, SNEGSKA (reference sequence). V dropped 6 bases and J dropped 9; count of bases not matched to a gene: 19. CDR3: CSALPSGAGGQVEQFF. The CDR3 bases are TGCAGTGCCTTACCCTCGGGGGCGGGGGGCCAGGTTGAGCAGTTCTTC.

This clonotype was found a few times. V usage is TRBV7-2 and J usage is TRBJ2-1, with 8 bases identical to TRBD1. The V gene's germline CDR1 is SGHTA and CDR2 FQGNSA. Trimming took 4 bases from V and 2 from J; bases not matched to a gene: 7. This CDR3 is built from 16 residues. CDR3 DNA: TGTGCCAGCAGCTCTCAGGGGGCCGTCGCCTACAATGAGCAGTTCTTC. Its protein product is CASSSQGAVAYNEQFF.

This CDR3 reads CSARDGWGSYYEQYF. CDR3 nucleotide sequence: TGCAGTGCTAGAGATGGATGGGGGTCTTACTACGAGCAGTACTTC. The chain recombines TRBV20-1 with TRBJ2-7; perhaps D is TRBD1 or TRBD2 (5 bases each). This CDR3 spans 15 amino acids. The V end lost 0 bases, the J end lost 3 bases, and 15 bases lay between the germline ends. The germline V gene has CDR1 DFQATT and CDR2 SNEGSKA (reference sequence).

This clonotype was picked up a small number of times. The chain couples TRBV19 to TRBJ2-5; D gene uncertain. Trimming took 3 bases from V and 6 from J, leaving 14 bases between them. The V gene's germline CDR1 is LNHDA and CDR2 SQIVND (reference sequence). The CDR3 consists of 14 residues. CDR3 sequence reads: CASSMTVAEKTQYF. The CDR3 DNA reads as TGTGCCAGTAGTATGACGGTAGCAGAAAAGACCCAGTACTTC.

This clonotype was detected ten times or more. V usage is TRBV6-5 and J usage is TRBJ1-6, with 11 bases that match TRBD1. V was clipped by 5 bases and J by 7 bases; unmatched bases: 7. This CDR3 has 16 amino acids. The V gene's germline CDR1 is MNHEY and CDR2 SVGAGI. As DNA, the CDR3 is TGTGCCAGCAGTCTCCGGACAGGGGGCCTAAATTCACCCCTCCACTTT. Translated: CASSLRTGGLNSPLHF.

By share of the sample, this clonotype is medium-sized. The CDR3 region has the DNA TGCAGTGCCTTTCCCACGGGTTCGTTTGCAGCTTTCTTT. Translation: CSAFPTGSFAAFF. The gene calls are TRBV20-1 and TRBJ1-1; D call uncertain. In germline, CDR1 is DFQATT, CDR2 SNEGSKA (reference sequence). V lost 6 bases and J lost 10, with 21 bases in between. The CDR3 has 13 residues.

Ten or more counts support this clonotype. The chain recombines TRBV2 with TRBJ1-1, with a weak D call TRBD1 (5 bases). The CDR3 runs 16 residues. Per the germline V gene, CDR1 is SNHLY and CDR2 is FYNNEI. V lost 0 bases and J lost 4, with 15 bases in between. CDR3 DNA: TGTGCCAGCAGTGAAGCGCAGGTCGGGGGGGTCACTGAAGCTTTCTTT. Translating gives CASSEAQVGGVTEAFF.

This clonotype was seen at least ten times. The chain recombines TRBV25-1 with TRBJ2-3, with 9 bases aligning to TRBD2. Per germline, CDR1 MGHDK and CDR2 SYGVNS. V trimming: 4 bases; J trimming: 4 bases; junction bases outside the gene matches: 12. The CDR3 is 17 residues long. The CDR3 DNA follows: TGTGCCAGCAGTGGCGTCCGAGGGCAGCGGGGGGCAGATACGCAGTATTTT. It specifies CASSGVRGQRGADTQYF.

By frequency in the sample, this clonotype is medium-sized. The chain employs TRBV6-2 or TRBV6-3 and TRBJ1-5; D not resolved. Germline-derived CDR1 and CDR2 are MNHEY and SVGEGT. The CDR3 sequence is 14 residues long. V dropped 2 bases and J dropped 0 bases, with 5 bases sitting between them. CDR3 coding DNA: TGTGCCAGCAGTTACAGGCTTAGCAATCAGCCCCAGCATTTT. Amino acids: CASSYRLSNQPQHF.

This clonotype was counted at least ten times. The V call is TRBV7-3, the J call TRBJ2-5; the D is unclear. V lost 4 bases and J lost 1, with 4 bases in between. This CDR3 has 12 amino acids. Looked up from germline, CDR1 is SGHTA and CDR2 is FQGTGA. The DNA of the CDR3 is TGTGCCAGCAGCTGCCTCCAAGAGACCCAGTACTTC. Residues: CASSCLQETQYF.

This clonotype was picked up many times. The J gene is TRBJ1-1, the V gene TRBV7-9; 8 bases agree with TRBD1. From germline, CDR1 is SEHNR and CDR2 FQNEAQ (reference sequence). Trimming at V came to 5 bases and at J to 5 bases, leaving 10 bases not matched to a gene. The CDR3 length is 15 residues. The CDR3 region has the DNA TGTGCCAGCAGCCCGCTGACAGGGGAGCGTACTGAAGCTTTCTTT. Its translation is CASSPLTGERTEAFF.

The chain couples TRBV5-1 to TRBJ2-3; D not certain. CDR3 length equals 16 residues. Looked up from germline, CDR1 is SGHRS and CDR2 is YFSETQ. Trimming took 0 bases from V and 0 from J, leaving 11 bases between them. The CDR3 protein is CASSLGSWQSTDTQYF. Here the CDR3 DNA reads TGCGCCAGCAGCTTGGGATCCTGGCAGAGCACAGATACGCAGTATTTT.

This clonotype appeared many times. The gene calls are TRBV3-1 and TRBJ1-3, with 7 bases that match TRBD1. CDR3 length equals 16 residues. The germline V gene has CDR1 LGHDT and CDR2 YNNKEL (reference sequence). Losses at the gene ends were 8 bases for V and 0 bases for J; bases not matched to a gene: 10. CDR3 sequence (DNA): TGTGCCAGCCGACTCGAGGGGGCCCCCTCTGGAAACACCATATATTTT. This sequence encodes CASRLEGAPSGNTIYF.

This clonotype was seen at least ten times. This sequence joins TRBV7-2 and TRBJ2-5, with 8 bases that match TRBD2. V gave up 3 bases and J gave up 1 base; unmatched junction bases: 7. The length of the CDR3 is 16 residues. In germline, CDR1 is SGHTA, CDR2 FQGNSA. The CDR3 DNA reads as TGTGCCAGCAGCTTCAGCACTAGCGGTCCCCAAGAGACCCAGTACTTC. It is translated as CASSFSTSGPQETQYF. Variable domain in full (rest from reference TRBV7-2 and TRBJ2-5): GAGVSQSPSNKVTEKGKDVELRCDPISGHTALYWYRQSLGQGLEFLIYFQGNSAPDKSGLPSDRFSAERTGGSVSTLTIQRTQQEDSAVYLCASSFSTSGPQETQYFGPGTRLLVL.

In its sample, this clonotype was seen many times. The chain combines TRBV6-2 or TRBV6-3 with TRBJ2-2; D is uncertain. With 7 bases removed from V and 5 bases from J, the gap between germline ends came to 14 bases. This CDR3 region has 14 residues. Germline CDR1 MNHEY, CDR2 SVGEGT. The CDR3, as DNA: TGTGCCAGCACCCGAGGCATTCAGACCGGGGAGCTGTTTTTT. It is translated as CASTRGIQTGELFF.

This clonotype showed up many times. V and J are TRBV5-1 and TRBJ1-6; D may be TRBD1 (5 bases). Deletions cut 4 bases from V and 7 bases from J, with 12 bases between. This CDR3 is built from 14 residues. The V gene's germline CDR1 is SGHRS and CDR2 YFSETQ. This CDR3 reads CASSIGDVNSPLHF. The CDR3 DNA follows: TGCGCCAGCAGCATAGGGGACGTAAATTCACCCCTCCACTTT.